A single sample is the source of the 27 T cell receptor beta chains below, sequenced in a study of blood T cell repertoires in COVID-19. Sequenced by immunoSEQ multiplex PCR; TCRdb stores in-frame clones only, minus some. The sample has under 300,000 clones, around 80% seen once. Sequencing input: peripheral blood. The receptors were gathered from a woman between 18 and 29 years old with acute or convalescent COVID-19.

CDR3 coding DNA: TGTGCCAGCAGCTTAGTCGGACTAGCGGGAGGTGCCTACGAGCAGTACTTC. It yields the protein CASSLVGLAGGAYEQYF. The chain has TRBV7-2 and TRBJ2-7; 14 bases map to TRBD2. With 1 base clipped from V and 2 bases from J, the junction kept 4 bases outside the gene matches. CDR3 length: 17 residues. Germline assignment: CDR1 SGHTA and CDR2 FQGNSA.

This rearrangement joins TRBV3-1 (or the pseudogene TRBV3-2) to TRBJ2-4; D not certain. V was trimmed by 1 base and J by 0 bases, leaving 7 bases between them. CDR1 LGHDT and CDR2 YNNKEL come from the germline V gene (reference sequence). The CDR3 extends over 15 amino acids. DNA of the CDR3: TGTGCCAGCAGCCAAGTTTTCGGAGCCAAAAACATTCAGTACTTC. It codes for CASSQVFGAKNIQYF.

The rearrangement links TRBV18 to TRBJ2-1, with TRBD2 identical over 9 bases. CDR3 size: 16 residues. V shed 3 bases and J 5 bases; nucleotides not matched to a gene: 8. Looked up from germline, CDR1 is KGHSH and CDR2 is LQKENI. This chain's CDR3 is CASSPSLVAGDNEQFF. CDR3 nucleotides: TGTGCCAGCTCACCCTCGCTGGTAGCGGGAGACAATGAGCAGTTCTTC.

This clone was recorded many times. The chain has TRBV7-2 and TRBJ2-1; 13 nucleotides agree with TRBD2. The CDR3 has 18 residues. Germline V lookup: CDR1 SGHTA, CDR2 FQGNSA. V gave up 4 bases and J gave up 2 bases; unmatched junction bases: 8. The DNA for the CDR3 is TGTGCCAGCAGCTCCCAACTAGCGGGAGGGAGGGCCTACAATGAGCAGTTCTTC. Translated, it gives CASSSQLAGGRAYNEQFF. Supplemented by reference TRBV7-2 and TRBJ2-1, the full variable domain reads GAGVSQSPSNKVTEKGKDVELRCDPISGHTALYWYRQSLGQGLEFLIYFQGNSAPDKSGLPSDRFSAERTGGSVSTLTIQRTQQEDSAVYLCASSSQLAGGRAYNEQFFGPGTRLTVL.

The CDR3 DNA reads TGTGCCAGCAGTTACTTCGGGAGAGGAAACGAGCAGTACTTC. It encodes CASSYFGRGNEQYF. The rearrangement joins TRBV6-2 or TRBV6-3 to TRBJ2-7; D is perhaps TRBD2 (6 bases). V was trimmed by 1 base and J by 5 bases, leaving 12 bases between them. CDR3 length: 14 amino acids. The V gene's germline CDR1 is MNHEY and CDR2 SVGEGT.

CDR3 DNA: TGTGCCAGCAGTAACAACAGGGCCAATGAGCAGTTCTTC. Protein: CASSNNRANEQFF. This sequence joins TRBV25-1 and TRBJ2-1; maybe TRBD1 (6 bases). Trimming took off 5 bases at V and 6 bases at J, with 11 bases between the two ends. Germline lookup yields CDR1 MGHDK and CDR2 SYGVNS. The CDR3 has 13 amino acids.

V and J are TRBV15 and TRBJ2-2; D call uncertain. CDR3 length: 14 residues. Trimming took 0 bases from V and 8 from J, leaving 10 bases between them. Germline CDR1 LNHNV, CDR2 YYDKDF (reference sequence). The CDR3 coding sequence is TGTGCCACCAGCAGAGAAATGGCTCTGGGGGAGCTGTTTTTT. Amino acid sequence: CATSREMALGELFF.

The chain combines TRBV6-5 with TRBJ2-7, with 7 bases lining up with TRBD2. The CDR3 consists of 14 residues. Germline lookup yields CDR1 MNHEY and CDR2 SVGAGI. J lost 0 bases, V lost 2 bases, and 1 base had no gene match. The CDR3 sequence is CASSYGGVSYEQYF. CDR3 nucleotides: TGTGCCAGCAGTTACGGGGGGGTCTCCTACGAGCAGTACTTC.

The V and J genes are TRBV9 and TRBJ2-5; 8 bases map to TRBD2. The germline CDR1 and CDR2 sequences are SGDLS and YYNGEE. Germline trimming cut 0 bases from V and 0 bases from J; bases unmatched to any gene: 7. There are 17 residues in the CDR3. CDR3 sequence: CASSVGAAGGDQETQYF. CDR3 bases: TGTGCCAGCAGCGTAGGAGCGGCGGGGGGAGACCAAGAGACCCAGTACTTC.

The chain has TRBV30 and TRBJ2-7; no clear D gene. CDR1 and CDR2 from the germline V gene are GTSNPN and SVGIG (reference sequence). The CDR3 totals 14 residues. V lost 2 bases and J lost 1, with 12 bases in between. The CDR3 spells CAWSRLQNSYEQYF. CDR3 bases: TGTGCCTGGAGTCGTCTACAGAATTCCTACGAGCAGTACTTC. Complete variable domain (other parts from reference TRBV30 and TRBJ2-7): SQTIHQWPATLVQPVGSPLSLECTVEGTSNPNLYWYRQAAGRGLQLLFYSVGIGQISSEVPQNLSASRPQDRQFILSSKKLLLSDSGFYLCAWSRLQNSYEQYFGPGTRLTVT.

The chain has TRBV7-9 and TRBJ2-2; weak D call: TRBD2 (6 bases). The CDR3 runs to 13 residues. Germline V gives CDR1 SEHNR, CDR2 FQNEAQ (reference sequence). V dropped 3 bases and J dropped 6 bases, with 8 bases sitting between them. The CDR3 region is CASSFRGSGELFF. In nucleotides, the CDR3 is TGTGCCAGCAGCTTCCGGGGGTCCGGGGAGCTGTTTTTT.

This chain links TRBV7-9 with TRBJ2-7, with D perhaps matching TRBD1 (6 bases). The CDR3 has 17 amino acids. Trimming cost V 1 base and J 3 bases, with 19 bases left between them. Looked up from germline, CDR1 is SEHNR and CDR2 is FQNEAQ (reference sequence). The CDR3 DNA reads TGTGCCAGCAGCTTAGGTTTCGTTTTGGACAGAGACTACGAGCAGTACTTC. Translating it yields CASSLGFVLDRDYEQYF. The entire variable domain, with the rest obtained from reference TRBV7-9 and TRBJ2-7, is as follows: DTGVSQNPRHKITKRGQNVTFRCDPISEHNRLYWYRQTLGQGPEFLTYFQNEAQLEKSRLLSDRFSAERPKGSFSTLEIQRTEQGDSAMYLCASSLGFVLDRDYEQYFGPGTRLTVT.

The chain uses TRBV23-1 and TRBJ1-2, with D perhaps matching TRBD1 (5 bases). TRBV23-1 qualifies as an ORF whose function is uncertain. Trimming removed 8 bases at V and 2 bases at J, with 12 bases between. This CDR3 region has 13 residues. CDR3 protein: CASHLGANYGYTF. In DNA, the CDR3 is TGCGCCAGCCACCTAGGGGCCAACTATGGCTACACCTTC.

The chain uses TRBV30 and TRBJ1-2; D ambiguous. The V gene's germline CDR1 is GTSNPN and CDR2 SVGIG (reference sequence). The CDR3 consists of 13 residues. V gave up 0 bases and J gave up 4 bases, with 9 bases separating them. CDR3 residues: CAWSVTGTYGYTF. The CDR3 DNA reads as TGTGCCTGGAGTGTAACGGGAACCTATGGCTACACCTTC.

V gene TRBV4-1 combines with J gene TRBJ1-6; D perhaps matches TRBD1 (6 bases). Germline loops: CDR1 MGHRA, CDR2 YSYEKL. The V end was cut by 0 bases, the J end by 0 bases, with 9 bases between. The CDR3 has 17 residues. CDR3 region: CASSQDTGSSYNSPLHF. In DNA, the CDR3 is TGCGCCAGCAGCCAAGATACAGGGAGCTCCTATAATTCACCCCTCCACTTT.

This clone was counted a few times. Other nucleotide sequences from this sample produce the same CDR3. The chain combines TRBV7-2 with TRBJ2-3; D is uncertain. The CDR3 is 14 amino acids. In germline, CDR1 is SGHTA, CDR2 FQGNSA. Trimming took off 1 base at V and 1 base at J, with 6 bases between the two ends. CDR3 loop: CASSLVQGTDTQYF. For the CDR3, the DNA is TGTGCCAGCAGCTTAGTGCAGGGCACAGATACGCAGTATTTT.

The V gene is TRBV6-5, the J gene TRBJ1-4, with D uncertain. The CDR3 has 14 residues. Germline CDR1 is MNHEY and CDR2 is SVGAGI. The germline V and J ends were trimmed by 6 bases and 3 bases, with 11 bases remaining between them. The CDR3 region is CASRFGSPNEKLFF. The CDR3 nucleotides read TGTGCCAGCAGGTTCGGTTCGCCTAATGAAAAACTGTTTTTT.

V and J are TRBV18 and TRBJ2-7; 9 nucleotides align to TRBD2. Germline lookup yields CDR1 KGHSH and CDR2 LQKENI. With V trimmed by 3 bases and J by 6 bases, 3 bases remained unmatched. CDR3 size: 13 residues. The CDR3 DNA reads TGTGCCAGCTCACCCGAGACTAGCGGCGAGCAGTACTTC. Protein sequence: CASSPETSGEQYF.

The chain employs TRBV13 and TRBJ2-4, with D maybe TRBD1 (5 bases). This CDR3 spans 14 amino acids. CDR1 and CDR2 from the germline V gene are PRHDT and FYEKMQ (reference sequence). The V and J ends lost 5 bases and 8 bases respectively, with 16 bases between them. CDR3 loop: CASSPPLGRDIQYF. DNA for the CDR3: TGTGCCAGCAGCCCTCCCCTCGGCAGGGACATTCAGTACTTC. The full variable domain, rest sourced from reference TRBV13 and TRBJ2-4, is AAGVIQSPRHLIKEKRETATLKCYPIPRHDTVYWYQQGPGQDPQFLISFYEKMQSDKGSIPDRFSAQQFSDYHSELNMSSLELGDSALYFCASSPPLGRDIQYFGAGTRLSVL.

The chain joins TRBV3-1 (or the pseudogene TRBV3-2) to TRBJ1-4; the match to TRBD1 covers 9 bases. CDR1 is LGHDT and CDR2 is YNNKEL in the germline V gene (reference sequence). V was clipped by 4 bases and J by 5 bases; unmatched bases: 8. The CDR3 sequence is 16 residues long. The CDR3 loop is CASSLHQGTGNEKLFF. The CDR3 DNA reads TGTGCCAGCAGCCTCCATCAGGGGACAGGGAATGAAAAACTGTTTTTT.

The chain joins TRBV2 to TRBJ2-1; 12 bases are shared with TRBD2. V was pared by 5 bases and J by 6 bases, with 5 bases of the junction left unmatched. The CDR3 has 15 residues. Germline V CDR1 and CDR2: SNHLY, FYNNEI. CDR3 sequence: CASSNGLAGRNEQFF. DNA of the CDR3: TGTGCCAGCAGTAACGGACTAGCGGGACGCAATGAGCAGTTCTTC.

The chain employs TRBV7-9 and TRBJ1-3; 9 bases are a match to TRBD1. V was clipped by 6 bases and J by 4 bases; unmatched bases: 7. Germline assignment: CDR1 SEHNR and CDR2 FQNEAQ (reference sequence). The CDR3 length is 15 residues. The CDR3 sequence is CASRGDRGSGNTIYF. The CDR3 region has the DNA TGTGCCAGCAGAGGCGACAGGGGGTCAGGAAACACCATATATTTT.

The chain has TRBV10-3 and TRBJ1-6, with 10 bases that match TRBD1. The CDR3 consists of 18 residues. Germline values: CDR1 ENHRY, CDR2 SYGVKD. Trimming at V came to 0 bases and at J to 8 bases, leaving 10 bases not matched to a gene. Here the CDR3 DNA reads TGTGCCATCAGTGAGTCTTTAGGGACAGGGGATGGAGATTCACCCCTCCACTTT. It translates to CAISESLGTGDGDSPLHF.

J is TRBJ2-7 and V is TRBV7-8; D is unclear. The CDR3 is 12 residues long. Germline CDR1 and CDR2: SGHVS and FQNEAQ. Trimming removed 5 bases at V and 6 bases at J, with 11 bases between. The CDR3 is CASSPRFAEQYF. CDR3 coding DNA: TGTGCCAGCAGCCCCAGGTTTGCCGAGCAGTACTTC.

This sequence joins TRBV7-2 and TRBJ2-2; D unclear. The CDR3 is 13 amino acids. Per the germline V gene, CDR1 is SGHTA and CDR2 is FQGNSA. The V and J ends lost 5 bases and 0 bases respectively, with 4 bases between them. The chain's CDR3 is CASSTPNTGELFF. The CDR3 DNA reads TGTGCCAGCAGCACTCCGAACACCGGGGAGCTGTTTTTT. Using reference TRBV7-2 and TRBJ2-2 for the parts outside the CDR3, the full variable domain is GAGVSQSPSNKVTEKGKDVELRCDPISGHTALYWYRQSLGQGLEFLIYFQGNSAPDKSGLPSDRFSAERTGGSVSTLTIQRTQQEDSAVYLCASSTPNTGELFFGEGSRLTVL.

The chain employs TRBV4-3 and TRBJ2-1, with 7 bases that match TRBD2. The trim removed 1 base at V and 4 bases at J, leaving 1 base unmatched. Per the germline V gene, CDR1 is LGHNA and CDR2 is YSLEER. The CDR3 is 14 amino acids. As DNA, the CDR3 is TGCGCCAGCAGCCAAGGGGGAGGGTACAATGAGCAGTTCTTC. Translating it yields CASSQGGGYNEQFF.

This clone was detected once. The CDR3 reads CSDTGQGAYNEQFF. In nucleotides, the CDR3 is TGCAGCGACACCGGACAGGGGGCGTACAATGAGCAGTTCTTC. This chain joins TRBV29-1 and TRBJ2-1, with 11 nucleotides matching TRBD1. This CDR3 comprises 14 residues. V trimming: 7 bases; J trimming: 4 bases; junction bases outside the gene matches: 6. Germline CDR1 SQVTM, CDR2 ANQGSEA.